Listed below are T cell receptor beta chains from one sample, sequenced in a study of Graves' ophthalmopathy and Graves' hyperthyroidism. TCRdb used MiXCR to reprocess the multiplex PCR reads, holding one entry per CDR3 protein. The table includes around 1,200,000 distinct CDR3 sequences, roughly two fifths detected once. Sequencing was carried out using peripheral blood or thyroid tissue (not recorded which). The receptors were sampled from an adult man with Graves' hyperthyroidism. CDR3s leave out the opening cysteine and the closing phenylalanine or tryptophan. Fields, in order: V gene, CDR3 length, D gene, J gene, CDR3 protein. D genes are given only for firm matches.

>TRBV3-1|14|NA|TRBJ1-6
ASSQDLGGDSEPLH
>TRBV10-3|11|NA|TRBJ1-3
AISDRVGNTIY
>TRBV15|17|NA|TRBJ2-6
ATSSWVRVSSTGANVLT
>TRBV7-8|13|TRBD1|TRBJ1-5
ASSRLTGSNQPQH
>TRBV5-6|14|NA|TRBJ2-7
ASSLAFGRAVCEQY
>TRBV10-3|10|NA|TRBJ1-1
AIRGTGRKAF
>TRBV24-1|14|NA|TRBJ2-6
ATSARTDSGANVLT
>TRBV7-9|12|NA|TRBJ1-2
ASSRHREYYGYT
>TRBV7-2|10|NA|TRBJ2-7
ASSGVDYEQY
>TRBV20-1|10|NA|TRBJ1-1
SANPENTEAF
>TRBV7-2|9|NA|TRBJ1-2
ASYSIYGYT
>TRBV7-2|13|TRBD1|TRBJ1-6
ASSSPAGQGTPLH
>TRBV7-9|16|TRBD2|TRBJ2-2
ASSSIPGLAGGPGELF
>TRBV20-1|14|TRBD1|TRBJ1-6
SARDRDRGTGSPLH